The 13 T cell receptor beta chains below come from one sample, sequenced in a study of CXCR3-negative and CXCR3-positive naive CD8 T cells. Overall study findings and caveats: In CXCR3-positive naive cells, the TRB CDR3s were more hydrophobic than in CXCR3-negative naive cells.

It was by 5' RACE with UMI labels that the TRB cDNA libraries were prepared. Reprocessing the 5' RACE reads, TCRdb reports a single entry for every CDR3 protein and omits DNA. This sample lists nearly 7,000 distinct CDR3 sequences; its ten largest clones have approximately 1.5%. Their antigens remain unidentified. Sequencing used naive CXCR3+ CD8+ T cells from blood. Sample subset: CD45RO-CCR7+CD27+CD95- naive CD8+ T cells expressing CXCR3 (TNR3+). All receptors derive from a human donor in good health. Some clones in this sample may be carry-over from other donors' samples.

This clonotype is medium-sized (0.01 to 0.1%) by frequency. The V gene is TRBV29-1, the J gene TRBJ2-3; TCRdb returns TRBD1, unconfirmable since there is no DNA. This CDR3 spans 13 amino acids. Per germline, CDR1 SQVTM and CDR2 ANQGSEA. CDR3 region: CSDLTGLTDTQYF.

The chain has TRBV20-1 and TRBJ2-1. The CDR3 is made up of 13 amino acids. Germline V gene data show CDR1 as DFQATT and CDR2 as SNEGSKA (reference sequence). The CDR3 loop reads CSAGRESYNEQFF.

Judged by frequency, this clonotype is medium-sized. The V call is TRBV7-9, the J call TRBJ2-1. CDR1 and CDR2 from the germline V gene are SEHNR and FQNEAQ (reference sequence). There are 15 residues in the CDR3. The CDR3 protein is CASSVRGSSYNEQFF. The complete variable domain, with remaining parts taken from reference TRBV7-9 and TRBJ2-1, reads DTGVSQNPRHKITKRGQNVTFRCDPISEHNRLYWYRQTLGQGPEFLTYFQNEAQLEKSRLLSDRFSAERPKGSFSTLEIQRTEQGDSAMYLCASSVRGSSYNEQFFGPGTRLTVL.

The rearrangement links TRBV5-4 to TRBJ1-2; with no DNA, the TCRdb D assignment of TRBD1 cannot be verified. This CDR3 comprises 15 residues. Germline CDR1 is SGHNT and CDR2 is YYREEE (reference sequence). The CDR3 here is CASRTIDQGNYGYTF.

J is TRBJ1-1 and V is TRBV21-1. TRBV21-1 is given as a pseudogene. The CDR3 is made up of 16 amino acids. The CDR3 protein is CASSKAFSERNTEAFF.

This clonotype counts as medium-sized by frequency. The chain uses TRBV29-1 and TRBJ1-2. This CDR3 has 12 amino acids. Per germline, CDR1 SQVTM and CDR2 ANQGSEA. Here the CDR3 reads CSVPGLGYGYTF.

This rearrangement joins TRBV28 to TRBJ1-1. The CDR3 consists of 15 residues. The germline gives CDR1 MDHEN, CDR2 SYDVKM. CDR3 loop: CASSLTEDWNTEAFF.

This clonotype is labeled medium-sized based on frequency. This rearrangement joins TRBV7-9 to TRBJ1-5. Per germline, CDR1 SEHNR and CDR2 FQNEAQ (reference sequence). The CDR3 spans 14 residues. The CDR3 sequence is CASSLDPGGQPQHF. Combining the CDR3 with reference TRBV7-9 and TRBJ1-5 gives the whole variable domain DTGVSQNPRHKITKRGQNVTFRCDPISEHNRLYWYRQTLGQGPEFLTYFQNEAQLEKSRLLSDRFSAERPKGSFSTLEIQRTEQGDSAMYLCASSLDPGGQPQHFGDGTRLSIL.

By frequency, this clonotype registers medium-sized. J is TRBJ1-1 and V is TRBV29-1. The germline gives CDR1 SQVTM, CDR2 ANQGSEA. This CDR3 region has 12 residues. This CDR3 reads CSSSGGGTEAFF.

This chain links TRBV5-1 with TRBJ2-7. The CDR3 consists of 13 residues. Germline V gene sequence: CDR1 SGHRS, CDR2 YFSETQ. The CDR3 region is CASSPDVFYEQYF.

This clonotype shows up as medium-sized by frequency. The gene calls are TRBV4-2 and TRBJ1-5; checking the TCRdb D call of TRBD1 is not possible without DNA. Germline assignment: CDR1 LGHNA and CDR2 YNFKEQ. The CDR3 has 21 residues. This chain's CDR3 is CASSPLVRGSRVEESNQPQHF.

By frequency, this clonotype registers medium-sized. The rearrangement links TRBV6-5 to TRBJ2-1. This CDR3 has 11 residues. CDR1 MNHEY and CDR2 SVGAGI come from the germline V gene. The CDR3 spells CASSQYNEQFF.

By frequency, this clonotype is medium-sized. V is TRBV20-1 and J is TRBJ2-1; TCRdb's D gene call, TRBD2, goes unchecked for lack of DNA. The CDR3 contains 15 residues. Germline values: CDR1 DFQATT, CDR2 SNEGSKA (reference sequence). CDR3 protein: CSAHFTSGRSNEQFF.